This entry lists 19 T cell receptor beta chains sequenced from one sample in a study of cytotoxic CD8 clonotypes in ibrutinib-treated CLL (dated by TCRdb to about 2021). Receptors were amplified or captured by the immunoSEQ multiplex PCR assay. TCRdb re-hosts the immuneACCESS table, in-frame sequences only. Its copies lack some clones; in the studies checked, an unresolved V gene accounts for under half of them, and the cause for the rest is not known. Here the sample has about 27,000 clones; around two thirds occur a single time. The ten largest clones take up roughly half of the sample. What this sample's time point label stands for: approximately 2 years on ibrutinib. The specimen was PBMCs, collected after 24 months of ibrutinib treatment. These receptor sequences come from a human donor with chronic lymphocytic leukemia.

The V and J genes are TRBV19 and TRBJ1-5, with D hard to call. In germline, CDR1 is LNHDA, CDR2 SQIVND (reference sequence). The CDR3 is made up of 14 amino acids. Between the trimmed V and J ends, which lost 3 bases and 4 bases, there was a span of 10 bases. The CDR3 sequence is CASSMRHTNQPQHF. The CDR3 region has the DNA TGTGCCAGTAGTATGAGGCATACGAATCAGCCCCAGCATTTT.

The genes are TRBV5-1 and TRBJ1-1; D is unresolved. Germline-derived CDR1 and CDR2 are SGHRS and YFSETQ. The CDR3 runs to 16 residues. V lost 0 bases and J lost 1, with 13 bases in between. This chain's CDR3 is CASSLAVRAPNTEAFF. The DNA for the CDR3 is TGCGCCAGCAGCTTGGCTGTTAGGGCCCCGAACACTGAAGCTTTCTTT.

J is TRBJ2-1 and V is TRBV30; 10 bases map to TRBD1. In germline, CDR1 is GTSNPN, CDR2 SVGIG (reference sequence). J lost 8 bases, V lost 1 base, and 8 bases had no gene match. This CDR3 is 15 amino acids long. As DNA, the CDR3 is TGTGCCTGGAGTGAGACAGGGGGCGCTCGCTATGAGCAGTTCTTC. Encoded protein: CAWSETGGARYEQFF.

CDR3 protein: CASSYSQAPWYEQYF. For the CDR3, the DNA is TGTGCCAGCAGTTATTCCCAGGCCCCCTGGTACGAGCAGTACTTC. The chain links TRBV6-6 to TRBJ2-7; D call uncertain. This CDR3 is 15 amino acids long. Germline CDR1 and CDR2: MNHNY and SVGAGI (reference sequence). Trimming shortened V by 3 bases and J by 4 bases, and 16 bases separated the two germline ends.

The chain couples TRBV11-3 to TRBJ2-1; weak D call: TRBD2 (5 bases). Trimming stripped 4 bases from V and 4 bases from J, with 11 bases between. Germline CDR1 is SGHNT and CDR2 is YENEEA. The CDR3 is made up of 14 amino acids. CDR3: CASSSRDGYNEQFF. The DNA of the CDR3 is TGTGCCAGCAGCTCACGGGATGGGTACAATGAGCAGTTCTTC.

This rearrangement joins TRBV5-5 to TRBJ2-1; D is possibly TRBD2 (5 bases). The CDR3 consists of 14 residues. Trimming stripped 4 bases from V and 6 bases from J, with 14 bases between. From germline, CDR1 is SGHKS and CDR2 YYEKEE (reference sequence). The chain's CDR3 is CASSINPGINEQFF. The CDR3 DNA reads TGTGCCAGCAGCATTAACCCGGGAATCAATGAGCAGTTCTTC. Full variable domain (rest looked up from reference TRBV5-5 and TRBJ2-1): DAGVTQSPTHLIKTRGQQVTLRCSPISGHKSVSWYQQVLGQGPQFIFQYYEKEERGRGNFPDRFSARQFPNYSSELNVNALLLGDSALYLCASSINPGINEQFFGPGTRLTVL.

V is TRBV4-3 and J is TRBJ1-2, with D tentatively TRBD1 (5 bases). The germline V gene encodes CDR1 LGHNA and CDR2 YSLEER. The CDR3 contains 15 residues. With 2 bases removed from V and 7 bases from J, the gap between germline ends came to 17 bases. The CDR3 sequence is CASSQRSGIQGGYTF. The CDR3 nucleotides read TGCGCCAGCAGCCAACGAAGTGGGATTCAGGGTGGCTACACCTTC.

The V and J genes are TRBV5-1 and TRBJ2-1; TRBD1 agrees at 7 bases. Germline lookup yields CDR1 SGHRS and CDR2 YFSETQ. CDR3 length: 13 amino acids. V dropped 5 bases and J dropped 7; count of bases not matched to a gene: 6. For the CDR3, the DNA is TGCGCCAGCAGTCGGGACAGCCTTAATGAGCAGTTCTTC. This sequence encodes CASSRDSLNEQFF.

The V and J genes are TRBV11-3 and TRBJ2-3; 15 bases are a match to TRBD2. J lost 8 bases, V lost 5 bases, and 8 bases had no gene match. Germline V gives CDR1 SGHNT, CDR2 YENEEA. The CDR3 has 16 amino acids. The CDR3, as DNA: TGTGCCAGCAGCACCGGGACTAGCGGGGGGCAAGTTACGCAGTATTTT. The encoded protein is CASSTGTSGGQVTQYF.

This clone was observed once. This chain joins TRBV29-1 and TRBJ1-1, with TRBD1 as a possible D gene (5 bases). Trimming removed 6 bases at V and 4 bases at J, with 15 bases between. CDR1 is SQVTM, CDR2 ANQGSEA, per germline. The length of the CDR3 is 13 residues. The CDR3 nucleotides read TGCAGCGTGAAGAAGACAGTCTCCACTGAAGCTTTCTTT. Translated: CSVKKTVSTEAFF.

This clone qualifies as large. The V and J genes are TRBV30 and TRBJ1-1, with D perhaps TRBD1 (6 bases). Per germline, CDR1 GTSNPN and CDR2 SVGIG (reference sequence). The germline V and J ends were trimmed by 2 bases and 0 bases, with 10 bases remaining between them. This CDR3 has 14 residues. The DNA of the CDR3 is TGTGCCTGGAGTAAGGGACACTTGAACACTGAAGCTTTCTTT. Translation: CAWSKGHLNTEAFF.

In DNA, the CDR3 is TGTGCCAGCAGTTTTACTAAAAGCAATGAGCAGTTCTTC. Translating it yields CASSFTKSNEQFF. The gene calls are TRBV28 and TRBJ2-1; the D is unclear. Trimming removed 3 bases from V and 6 bases from J, with 9 bases in between. The CDR3 spans 13 residues. The germline CDR1 and CDR2 sequences are MDHEN and SYDVKM. Combining the CDR3 with reference TRBV28 and TRBJ2-1 gives the whole variable domain DVKVTQSSRYLVKRTGEKVFLECVQDMDHENMFWYRQDPGLGLRLIYFSYDVKMKEKGDIPEGYSVSREKKERFSLILESASTNQTSMYLCASSFTKSNEQFFGPGTRLTVL.

CDR3 residues: CASSHRGASTDTQYF. CDR3 nucleotide sequence: TGCGCCAGCTCACATCGGGGTGCTAGCACAGATACGCAGTATTTT. The V gene is TRBV5-1, the J gene TRBJ2-3; D perhaps matches TRBD2 (5 bases). The germline V gene encodes CDR1 SGHRS and CDR2 YFSETQ. The CDR3 has 15 amino acids. Between the trimmed V and J ends, which lost 7 bases and 0 bases, there was a span of 15 bases.

The chain uses TRBV9 and TRBJ2-3; 8 bases agree with TRBD1. Unmatched junction bases numbered 7, after V lost 1 base and J lost 6 bases. Germline CDR1 and CDR2: SGDLS and YYNGEE. This CDR3 has 15 amino acids. In DNA, the CDR3 is TGTGCCAGCAGCGTACTACCCAGGGGGCACGATACGCAGTATTTT. It translates to CASSVLPRGHDTQYF.

V usage is TRBV7-2 and J usage is TRBJ2-7; 12 bases agree with TRBD1. This CDR3 contains 15 residues. V was clipped by 8 bases and J by 4 bases; unmatched bases: 9. CDR1 and CDR2 from the germline V gene are SGHTA and FQGNSA. The DNA of the CDR3 is TGTGCCAGCGCCCTCCGGGACAGGGGGCCTTACGAGCAGTACTTC. Its translation: CASALRDRGPYEQYF.

The DNA of the CDR3 is TGTGCCAGCAGCCCGAAGCACAGGGTTGGCAATGAAGCTTTCTTT. It is translated as CASSPKHRVGNEAFF. This chain uses TRBV7-9 with TRBJ1-1, with a weak D call TRBD1 (6 bases). Germline values: CDR1 SEHNR, CDR2 FQNEAQ (reference sequence). The CDR3 is 15 amino acids. V was shortened by 5 bases and J by 7 bases, with 20 bases between the two germline ends.

V usage is TRBV7-9 and J usage is TRBJ1-2, with TRBD1 identical over 9 bases. Germline V gene data show CDR1 as SEHNR and CDR2 as FQNEAQ (reference sequence). CDR3 size: 14 residues. The trim removed 3 bases at V and 2 bases at J, leaving 1 base unmatched. CDR3 nucleotides: TGTGCCAGCAGCTTCGGACAGGGGAACTATGGCTACACCTTC. Translated, it gives CASSFGQGNYGYTF.

V is TRBV2 and J is TRBJ1-6; D possibly corresponds to TRBD1 (5 bases). The CDR3 is 16 residues long. V lost 0 bases and J 6 bases, leaving 12 bases between the germline ends. Germline V gives CDR1 SNHLY, CDR2 FYNNEI. CDR3 sequence (DNA): TGTGCCAGCAGTGAAGCGCGGACACCGCCTAATTCACCCCTCCACTTT. This codes for CASSEARTPPNSPLHF.

This clone has more than one count but fewer than ten. The CDR3 loop is CASNRRGSNQPQHF. The CDR3 DNA follows: TGTGCCAGTAATAGGAGGGGAAGCAATCAGCCCCAGCATTTT. The chain joins TRBV19 to TRBJ1-5, with D maybe TRBD1 (5 bases). The CDR3 is 14 amino acids. Trimming left V 7 bases short and J 1 base short, with 11 bases between. Germline values: CDR1 LNHDA, CDR2 SQIVND (reference sequence).